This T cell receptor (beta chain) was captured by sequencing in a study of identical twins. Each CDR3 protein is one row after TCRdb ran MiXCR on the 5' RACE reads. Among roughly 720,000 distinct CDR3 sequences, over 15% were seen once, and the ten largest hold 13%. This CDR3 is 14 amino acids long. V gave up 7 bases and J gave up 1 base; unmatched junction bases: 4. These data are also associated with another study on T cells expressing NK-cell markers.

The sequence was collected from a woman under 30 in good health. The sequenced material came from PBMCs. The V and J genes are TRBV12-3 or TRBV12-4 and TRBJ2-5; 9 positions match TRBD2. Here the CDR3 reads CASTGTSTQETQYF. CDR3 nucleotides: TGTGCCAGCACCGGGACTAGCACCCAAGAGACCCAGTACTTC.